The clone carrying this TCR beta chain was seen more than once but under ten times. The antigen is not known. Germline V gene sequence: CDR1 SQVTM, CDR2 ANQGSEA. The CDR3 spans 16 residues. Deletions cut 6 bases from V and 7 bases from J, with 24 bases between. The sample is drawn from a study of beta chain features in type 1 diabetes. For the study at large: Taken together, all samples contributed approximately 110 million examined sorted cells. Whole-study results and caveats: TCRB CDR3s were moderately but significantly shorter in Type 1 diabetes patients in all four CD4+ subsets. VDJ junctions from patients with type 1 diabetes contained fewer insertions and more deletions.

Expressed TCRB transcripts were sequenced because the isolated RNA had all been reverse transcribed beforehand. Clones were read by immunoSEQ multiplex PCR, and TCRdb kept only the in-frame ones, dropping some. Counted here are over 650,000 clones, over 12% occurring once; the ten biggest clones make up around 0.04%. The sample consisted of naive CD4+ T cells from blood. This TCR was sampled from a man between 18 and 29 years old with type 1 diabetes. The chain couples TRBV29-1 to TRBJ1-4, with D perhaps matching TRBD1 (5 bases). CDR3 region: CSVANSWGPGGEKLFF. The CDR3 DNA follows: TGCAGCGTCGCCAATAGTTGGGGCCCCGGCGGTGAAAAACTGTTTTTT.